This T cell receptor beta chain was recovered during a study of T cells in Graves' hyperthyroidism and ophthalmopathy. Overall study: Upon initial diagnosis and before any treatment, peripheral blood was collected.

The TCR beta CDR3 regions underwent amplification using RNA transcripts as the source. First-round RT-PCR with HTBI primers amplified the TCR CDR3 region. MiXCR was run by TCRdb on the multiplex PCR reads, yielding one entry per CDR3 protein. The table has about 600,000 distinct CDR3 sequences, 13% to 15% seen once; the top ten hold 7% to 9%. Ten or more counts support this clonotype. The germline CDR1 and CDR2 sequences are LGHDT and YNNKEL (reference sequence). The V end lost 1 base, the J end lost 4 bases, and 10 bases lay between the germline ends. CDR3 size: 14 residues. Uncontrolled infections, other autoimmune diseases, pregnancy or lactation led to exclusion of patients.

This clonotype originated in a woman aged 18-29 years with Graves' ophthalmopathy. Sequencing was done on a sample of blood. V gene TRBV3-1 combines with J gene TRBJ1-1; D not resolved. CDR3 in amino acids: CASSQAGRGTEAFF. CDR3 sequence (DNA): TGTGCCAGCAGCCAAGCTGGAAGAGGCACTGAAGCTTTCTTT.